This T cell receptor beta chain was identified during a study of cytomegalovirus exposure and HLA in healthy donors. In the study overall: Earlier sequencing of 150 million to 200 million T cells yielded 100 million to 120 million unique TCR beta sequences. Findings and limits, study-wide: Data from an earlier analysis indicated that most TCR beta V segments were productive either about 90% or about 30% of the time.

The CDR3 spans 14 residues. From germline, CDR1 is MNHEY and CDR2 SVGAGI. J was trimmed by 3 bases and V by 6 bases; bases with no gene match: 6. On this clone: As yet, its antigen is unknown.

Donors had nominal health at sampling but likely had unrecorded immune exposures. Primers: 60 Vbeta forward and 13 Jbeta reverse. Only in-frame clones appear in the TCRdb table, and some are missing; sequencing was by immunoSEQ multiplex PCR. Of 80,000 or so clones listed, more than 65% are singletons. The sequenced material came from PBMCs. The chain couples TRBV6-5 to TRBJ1-1; 8 bases map to TRBD1. The TCR comes from a woman in her 40s in good health and CMV-seropositive. The CDR3: CASRTSGGYTEAFF. CDR3 nucleotide sequence: TGTGCCAGCAGAACATCAGGGGGCTACACTGAAGCTTTCTTT.